This TCR beta chain was documented in a study of STAT5B mutations in CD4+ large granular lymphocyte leukemia. Study-wide results and limits: TRBV06-family usage was enriched in top patient clones (8/27) versus controls (2/35).

Original handling: A productive frequency of 2.59 x 10-5 was the lowest detectable. Sequenced by immunoSEQ multiplex PCR; TCRdb stores in-frame clones only, minus some. That table gives V, J and clone size, and the DNA gave D and trimming. The data contain 35,000 to 40,000 clones, 70% to 80% of them seen just once; the ten biggest clones take up approximately 0.53%. This CDR3 region has 12 residues. The V and J ends lost 11 bases and 1 base respectively, with 11 bases between them. Germline V gene data show CDR1 as LNHDA and CDR2 as SQIVND (reference sequence). Turning to this clone: Its antigen remains unidentified.

The V and J genes are TRBV19 and TRBJ1-2; D is ambiguous. The sequencing input was CD4+ T cells from blood buffy coats. The TCR was taken from a human donor in good health. The CDR3 nucleotides are TGTGCCGTGTACAGCCTTAACTATGGCTACACCTTC. Its translation: CAVYSLNYGYTF. Looking up the rest from reference TRBV19 and TRBJ1-2 gives the full variable domain: DGGITQSPKYLFRKEGQNVTLSCEQNLNHDAMYWYRQDPGQGLRLIYYSQIVNDFQKGDIAEGYSVSREKKESFPLTVTSAQKNPTAFYLCAVYSLNYGYTFGSGTRLTVV.